This section outlines one T cell receptor beta chain sequence together with its context. These data are taken from a study of shared clonotypes between healthy human individuals. Trimming cost V 4 bases and J 7 bases; bases outside gene matches: 7. Germline CDR1 and CDR2: SGHRS and YFSETQ. The length of the CDR3 is 14 residues. The material for each subset, its genomic DNA, was split evenly across several immunoSEQ plates. Profiling relied on immunoSEQ multiplex PCR, and the TCRdb table lists in-frame clones only, not all of them. The table has a few million clones, nearly 97% seen once. The source is a man between 18 and 35 years old in good health. The sample consisted of naive CD4+ T cells sorted from blood. Subset defined: CD45RA+ positively selected. The V call is TRBV5-1, the J call TRBJ2-5, with 10 bases that match TRBD1. In nucleotides, the CDR3 is TGCGCCAGCAGCACCGGGACAGGGGTGCTGACCCAGTACTTC. This codes for CASSTGTGVLTQYF.